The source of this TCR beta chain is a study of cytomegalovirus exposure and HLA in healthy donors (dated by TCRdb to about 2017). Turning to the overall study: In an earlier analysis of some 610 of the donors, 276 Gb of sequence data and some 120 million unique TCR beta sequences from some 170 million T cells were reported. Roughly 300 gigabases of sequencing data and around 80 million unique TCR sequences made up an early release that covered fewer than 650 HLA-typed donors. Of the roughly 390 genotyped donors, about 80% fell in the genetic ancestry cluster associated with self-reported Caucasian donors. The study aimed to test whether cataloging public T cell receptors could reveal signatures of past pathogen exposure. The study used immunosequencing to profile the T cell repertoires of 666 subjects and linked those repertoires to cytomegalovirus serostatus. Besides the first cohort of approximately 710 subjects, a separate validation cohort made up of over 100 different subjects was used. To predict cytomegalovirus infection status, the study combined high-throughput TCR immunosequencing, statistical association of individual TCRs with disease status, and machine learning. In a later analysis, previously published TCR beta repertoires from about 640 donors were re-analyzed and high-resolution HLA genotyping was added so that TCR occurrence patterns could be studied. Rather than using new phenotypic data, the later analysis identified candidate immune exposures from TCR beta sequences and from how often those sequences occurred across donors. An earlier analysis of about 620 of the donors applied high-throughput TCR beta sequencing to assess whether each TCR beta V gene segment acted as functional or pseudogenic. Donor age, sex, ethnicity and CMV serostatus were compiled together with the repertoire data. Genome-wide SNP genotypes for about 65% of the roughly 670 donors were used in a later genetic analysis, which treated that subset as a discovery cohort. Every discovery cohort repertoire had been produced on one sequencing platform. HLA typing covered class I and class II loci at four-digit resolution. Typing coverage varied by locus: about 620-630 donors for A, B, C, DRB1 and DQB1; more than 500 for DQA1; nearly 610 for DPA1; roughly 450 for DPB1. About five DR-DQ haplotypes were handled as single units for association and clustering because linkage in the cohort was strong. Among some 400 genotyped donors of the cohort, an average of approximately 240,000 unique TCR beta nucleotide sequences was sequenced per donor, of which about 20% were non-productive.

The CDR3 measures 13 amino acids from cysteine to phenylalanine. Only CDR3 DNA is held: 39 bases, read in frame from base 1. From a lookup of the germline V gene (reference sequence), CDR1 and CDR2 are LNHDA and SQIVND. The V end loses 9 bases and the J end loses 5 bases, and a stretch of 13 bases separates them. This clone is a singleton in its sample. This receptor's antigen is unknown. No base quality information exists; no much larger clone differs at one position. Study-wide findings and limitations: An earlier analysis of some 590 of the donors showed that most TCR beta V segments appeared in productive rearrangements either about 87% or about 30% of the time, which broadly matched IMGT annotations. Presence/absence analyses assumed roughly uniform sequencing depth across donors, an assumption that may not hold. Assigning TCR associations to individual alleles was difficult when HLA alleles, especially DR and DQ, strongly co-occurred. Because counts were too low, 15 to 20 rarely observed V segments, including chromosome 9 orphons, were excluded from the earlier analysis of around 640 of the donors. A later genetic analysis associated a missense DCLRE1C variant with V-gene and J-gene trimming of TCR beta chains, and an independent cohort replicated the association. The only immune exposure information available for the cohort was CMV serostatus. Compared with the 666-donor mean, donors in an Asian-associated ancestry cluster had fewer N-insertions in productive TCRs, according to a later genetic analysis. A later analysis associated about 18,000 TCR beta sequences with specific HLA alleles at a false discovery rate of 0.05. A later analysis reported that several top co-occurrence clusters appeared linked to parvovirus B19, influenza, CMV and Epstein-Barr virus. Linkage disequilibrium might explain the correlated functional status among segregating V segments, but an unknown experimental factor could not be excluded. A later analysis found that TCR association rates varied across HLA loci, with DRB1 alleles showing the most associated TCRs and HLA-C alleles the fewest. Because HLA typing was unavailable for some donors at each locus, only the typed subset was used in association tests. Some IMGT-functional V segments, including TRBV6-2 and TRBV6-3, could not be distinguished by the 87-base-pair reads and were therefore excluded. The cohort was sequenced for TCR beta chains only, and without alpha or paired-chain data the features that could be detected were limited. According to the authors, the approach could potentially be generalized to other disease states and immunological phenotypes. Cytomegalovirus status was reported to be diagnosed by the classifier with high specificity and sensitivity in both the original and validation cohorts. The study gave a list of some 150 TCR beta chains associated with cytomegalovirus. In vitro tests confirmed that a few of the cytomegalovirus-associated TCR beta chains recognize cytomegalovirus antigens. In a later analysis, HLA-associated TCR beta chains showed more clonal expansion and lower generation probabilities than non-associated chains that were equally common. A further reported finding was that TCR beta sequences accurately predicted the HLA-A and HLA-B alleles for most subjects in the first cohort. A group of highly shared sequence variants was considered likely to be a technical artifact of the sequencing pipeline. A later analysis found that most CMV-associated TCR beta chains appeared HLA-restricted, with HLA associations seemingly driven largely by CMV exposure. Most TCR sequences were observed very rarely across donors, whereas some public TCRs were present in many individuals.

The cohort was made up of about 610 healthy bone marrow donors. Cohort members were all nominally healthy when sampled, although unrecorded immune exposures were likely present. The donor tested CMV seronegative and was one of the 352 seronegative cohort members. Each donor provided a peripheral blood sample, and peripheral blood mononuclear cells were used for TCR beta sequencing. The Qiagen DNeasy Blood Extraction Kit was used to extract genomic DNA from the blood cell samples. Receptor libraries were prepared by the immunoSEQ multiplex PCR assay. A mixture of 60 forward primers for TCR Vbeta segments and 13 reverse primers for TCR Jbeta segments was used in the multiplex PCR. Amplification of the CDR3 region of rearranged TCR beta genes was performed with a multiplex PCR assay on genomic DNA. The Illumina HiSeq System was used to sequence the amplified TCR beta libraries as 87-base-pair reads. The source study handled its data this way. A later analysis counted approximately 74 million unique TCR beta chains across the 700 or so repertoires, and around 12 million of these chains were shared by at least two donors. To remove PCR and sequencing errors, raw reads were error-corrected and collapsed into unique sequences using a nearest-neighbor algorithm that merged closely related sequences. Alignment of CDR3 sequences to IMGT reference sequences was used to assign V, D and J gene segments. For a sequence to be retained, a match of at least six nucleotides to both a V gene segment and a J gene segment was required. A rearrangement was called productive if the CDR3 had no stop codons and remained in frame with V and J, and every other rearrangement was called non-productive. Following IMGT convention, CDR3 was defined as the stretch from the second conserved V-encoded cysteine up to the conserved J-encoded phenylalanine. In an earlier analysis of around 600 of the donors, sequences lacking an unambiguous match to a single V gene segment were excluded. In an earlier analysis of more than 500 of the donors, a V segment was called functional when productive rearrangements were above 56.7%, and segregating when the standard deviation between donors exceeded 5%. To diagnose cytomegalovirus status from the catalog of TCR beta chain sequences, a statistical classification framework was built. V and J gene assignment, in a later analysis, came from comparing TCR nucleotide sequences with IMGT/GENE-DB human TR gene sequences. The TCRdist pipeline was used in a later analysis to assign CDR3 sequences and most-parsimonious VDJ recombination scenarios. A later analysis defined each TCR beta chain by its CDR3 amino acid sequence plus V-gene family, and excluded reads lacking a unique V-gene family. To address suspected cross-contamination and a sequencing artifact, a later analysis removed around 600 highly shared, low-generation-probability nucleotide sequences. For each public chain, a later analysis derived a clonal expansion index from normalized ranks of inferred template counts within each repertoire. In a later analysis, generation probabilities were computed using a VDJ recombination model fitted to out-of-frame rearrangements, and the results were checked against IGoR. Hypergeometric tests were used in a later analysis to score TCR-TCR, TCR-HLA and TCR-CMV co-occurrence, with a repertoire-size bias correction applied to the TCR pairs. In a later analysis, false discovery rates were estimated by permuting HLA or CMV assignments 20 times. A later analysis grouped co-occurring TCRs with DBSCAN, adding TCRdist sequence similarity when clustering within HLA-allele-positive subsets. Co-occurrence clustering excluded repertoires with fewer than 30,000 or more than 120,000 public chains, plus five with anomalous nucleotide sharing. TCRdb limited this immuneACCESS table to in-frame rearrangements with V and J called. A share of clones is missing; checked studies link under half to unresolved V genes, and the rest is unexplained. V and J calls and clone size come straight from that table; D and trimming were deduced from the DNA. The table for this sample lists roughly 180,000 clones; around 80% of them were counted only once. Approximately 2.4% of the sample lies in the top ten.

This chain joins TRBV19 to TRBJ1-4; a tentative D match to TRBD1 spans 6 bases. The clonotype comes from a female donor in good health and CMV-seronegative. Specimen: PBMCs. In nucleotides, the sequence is TGTGCCAGCTCAGACAGGCTGAATGAAAAACTGTTTTTT. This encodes CASSDRLNEKLFF.